This T cell receptor (beta chain) was identified in a study of shared clonotypes between healthy human individuals (dated by TCRdb to 2018 to 2020). With respect to the entire study: The cohort included a few men and a couple of women between 18 and 49 years of age. For each donor, CD4 naive and CD4 memory were each run on three plates, CD8 naive on two plates, and CD8 memory on one plate. To estimate repertoire size and how much clonotypes are shared between individuals, the study performed deep sequencing of blood TCR repertoires from five healthy adults. To increase sequencing depth and limit assay-specific biases, TCR repertoire library preparation and sequencing were carried out by different laboratories using diverse techniques. Between about 0.85 and 9.5 billion PBMCs per donor were obtained by leukapheresis. General findings and caveats noted by the study authors: Based on pairwise subsampling, the degree of clonotype sharing among donors was expected to be affected by sequencing depth. The small number of donors limited the genetic and exposure-history diversity represented. Only blood was sampled, and tissue TCR repertoires likely differ from those in blood. Estimated clonotype richness was generally larger for naive than for memory subsets. Compared with non-shared clonotypes, the clonotypes found in all four sorted-subset donors had higher generation probabilities. Even with the large sequencing depth, rarefaction of the sorted-subset datasets indicated that sequencing was incomplete. Sharing across a few donors was observed for approximately 5% of naive CD4, over 3% of naive CD8, 2% to 2.5% of memory CD4, and over 0.3% of memory CD8 clonotypes.

Between the V and J ends, shortened by 3 bases and 3 bases respectively, the junction contains 12 bases. The CDR3 measures 15 amino acids from cysteine to phenylalanine. The only DNA kept is the CDR3, 45 bases in frame from the first base. CDR1 MNHNY and CDR2 SVGAGI were looked up in the germline V gene (reference sequence). This clone was detected a few times. What this receptor recognizes is not known. Base qualities are not recorded, but no much larger clone differs from it by a single base. TCR CDR3 regions were amplified from genomic DNA by multiplex PCR using the deep immunoSEQ assay. Extracted genomic DNA from each cell subset was spread evenly across all wells of several immunoSEQ 96-well plates, with each plate serving as a replicate. For sorted subsets, each replicate PCR was loaded with 200 to 250 ng genomic DNA, equivalent to 32,000 or so T cell genomes. Purified libraries were quantified with a Qubit 3.0 fluorometer, sized on a Bioanalyzer 2100, and re-quantified with the KAPA Library Quantification kit. Each immunoSEQ 96-well plate was sequenced on its own single-read 150-cycle Illumina NextSeq 550 flow cell. Under the source paper's analysis protocol: The immunoSEQ output contained only junctional sequences without quality scores, so filtering could not match that applied to full-length reads. To assign V/J genes and CDR3, sequences were annotated using PyIR, a Python wrapper for IgBLAST v1.9, with IMGT germline references. Any read was removed if the V/J assignment was weak (E-value above 1e-6), the CDR3 was missing, or the read contained stop codons, out-of-frame junctions, or ambiguous translated residues. A V3J clonotype was defined by an identical inferred V gene, J gene, and CDR3 amino acid sequence. To compute the percentage overlap between repertoires, the number of shared unique clonotypes was divided by the size of the smaller repertoire. Repertoire richness was assessed with RTK rarefaction, the Chao1 estimator, and Recon v2.1 estimates of unobserved clonotypes. Generation probabilities were computed with OLGA for all TCRbeta clonotypes obtained by the gDNA method from four donors. This immuneACCESS table, as held by TCRdb, lists in-frame sequences with V and J called but not all clones. Of the missing ones, under half trace to an unresolved V gene in checked studies; the others have no known cause. That table is the source of V, J and clone size, and D and trimming were worked out from the DNA. For this sample there are approximately 740,000 clones; 92% appear just once. Jointly, the top ten make up 24% of the sample.

CD8 naive samples were CD45RO-negative cells positively selected for CCR7, giving a CD45RA+CCR7+ population that excluded TemRA cells. Healthy HIV-negative adults with no recently reported acute infections or vaccinations were included as donors. All donors were Caucasian adults living in Nashville, Tennessee, USA. Blood was obtained by leukapheresis, after which PBMCs were separated by Ficoll-Histopaque density gradient centrifugation and cryopreserved in liquid nitrogen vapor phase. Analytical flow cytometry was used to check the purity and quantity of every magnetically sorted T cell population. Genomic DNA was isolated from each sorted fraction and quantified by UV absorbance on a Nanodrop 2000c.

The TCR sequence derives from a man aged 25-45 years in good health. The V and J segments used are TRBV6-6 and TRBJ1-5; the D gene assignment is ambiguous. Sequenced sample: naive CD8+ T cells sorted from blood. The cell subset or site tag for this specimen amounts to: CD45RA+CCR7+. CDR3 protein: CASSYRLEDNQPQHF. In nucleotides, the sequence is TGTGCCAGCAGTTATCGTTTGGAGGACAATCAGCCCCAGCATTTT.